Below are 20 T cell receptor beta chains sequenced from a single sample in a study of shared clonotypes between healthy human individuals (dated by TCRdb to about 2020). The protocol used for the library was the immunoSEQ multiplex PCR assay. In its TCRdb copy, this immuneACCESS table keeps in-frame sequences only and misses some clones. Where compared with another copy, unresolved V genes explain less than half of these, and the others have no known cause. The sample table holds approximately 2.1 million clones, of which 85% to 95% were seen once. The ten largest clones take up 0.3% to 0.4% of the sample. Source material: naive CD4+ T cells from PBMCs. What the cell subset or site label conveys for this sample: CD45RA+ positively selected. Source of these receptors: a man aged 18 to 30 in good health. Some clones in this sample may be carry-over from other donors' samples.

Note on this clone: The same CDR3 can be traced to other DNA sequences in this sample. The J gene is TRBJ2-1, the V gene TRBV7-6, with D possibly matching TRBD2 (6 bases). Germline CDR1 reads SGHVS; CDR2 reads FNYEAQ. There are 11 residues in the CDR3. V was clipped by 4 bases and J by 9 bases, with 7 bases between them. CDR3 DNA sequence: TGTGCCAGCAGCTCCGGGGGTGAGCAGTTCTTC. Translation gives CASSSGGEQFF.

Worth noting for this clone: One base away lies a much larger clone, so this may be a sequencing read error. The sample holds other DNA sequences that translate to the same CDR3. The rearrangement joins TRBV7-9 to TRBJ2-7, with D unclear. The germline V gene encodes CDR1 SEHNR and CDR2 FQNEAQ (reference sequence). The CDR3 runs 12 residues. Trimming pared 5 bases from V and 0 bases from J, leaving 5 bases between. CDR3 loop: CASSPTSYEQYF. The CDR3 nucleotides are TGTGCCAGCAGCCCTACCTCCTACGAGCAGTACTTC.

The chain couples TRBV28 to TRBJ2-1; 8 bases are a match to TRBD2. The CDR3 totals 14 residues. Germline V gene sequence: CDR1 MDHEN, CDR2 SYDVKM. Losses at the gene ends were 2 bases for V and 7 bases for J; bases not matched to a gene: 4. The CDR3 DNA sequence: TGTGCCAGCAGTTTACGGGAGGGCCAGAATGAGCAGTTCTTC. Residues: CASSLREGQNEQFF.

V and J are TRBV5-4 and TRBJ1-2, with D possibly matching TRBD1 (5 bases). V lost 0 bases and J lost 8, with 14 bases in between. Germline assignment: CDR1 SGHNT and CDR2 YYREEE (reference sequence). CDR3 size: 14 residues. The CDR3, as DNA: TGTGCCAGCAGCTTGGCCGGCCCAGACAGCGGCTACACCTTC. The encoded protein is CASSLAGPDSGYTF.

This chain links TRBV1 with TRBJ2-2; the table's D call, TRBD2, has no DNA check behind it. TRBV1 is an annotated pseudogene. The CDR3 runs 19 residues. As DNA, the CDR3 is TGCACCAGCATTCACTTAGCGGCTAGCGGGAGTCGGTGCACCGGGGAGCTGTTTTTT. It specifies CTSIHLAASGSRCTGELFF.

V is TRBV5-1 and J is TRBJ2-7, with D perhaps assigned TRBD1 or TRBD2 (5 bases each). V was clipped by 0 bases and J by 7 bases, with 11 bases between them. The CDR3 runs to 13 residues. Per germline, CDR1 SGHRS and CDR2 YFSETQ. CDR3 DNA: TGCGCCAGCAGCTTGGCCATGGGGGTGGAGCAGTACTTC. Amino acid sequence: CASSLAMGVEQYF.

This chain connects TRBV27 to TRBJ1-2; 10 positions agree with TRBD1. J lost 6 bases, V lost 0 bases, and 7 bases had no gene match. The germline V gene encodes CDR1 MNHEY and CDR2 SMNVEV (reference sequence). The CDR3 is 16 amino acids. CDR3 residues: CASSLSARGTGDGYTF. The CDR3 nucleotides read TGTGCCAGCAGTTTATCGGCCCGGGGGACAGGGGATGGCTACACCTTC.

The rearrangement uses TRBV7-9 and TRBJ1-3; D unclear. The CDR3 runs 13 residues. V shed 2 bases and J shed 4 bases, with 6 bases lying between them. From germline, CDR1 is SEHNR and CDR2 FQNEAQ (reference sequence). Here the CDR3 reads CASSLSWGNTIYF. The DNA for the CDR3 is TGTGCCAGCAGCTTATCTTGGGGAAACACCATATATTTT.

The V gene is TRBV18, the J gene TRBJ2-7; tentatively, D is TRBD1 (6 bases). The CDR3 is 14 residues long. Per the germline V gene, CDR1 is KGHSH and CDR2 is LQKENI. The germline V and J ends were trimmed by 3 bases and 0 bases, with 9 bases remaining between them. DNA of the CDR3: TGTGCCAGCTCACCCGGGACAATCTCCTACGAGCAGTACTTC. Residues: CASSPGTISYEQYF.

The chain uses TRBV5-1 and TRBJ1-4, with D perhaps matching TRBD1 (5 bases). Germline V lookup: CDR1 SGHRS, CDR2 YFSETQ. V dropped 0 bases and J dropped 3 bases, with 12 bases sitting between them. The CDR3 covers 16 residues. In DNA form, the CDR3 reads TGCGCCAGCAGCTTGGCCGGTTCGGGGGCTAATGAAAAACTGTTTTTT. It specifies CASSLAGSGANEKLFF.

This chain links TRBV11-2 with TRBJ1-5; 7 bases align to TRBD1. V lost 0 bases and J lost 7; bases outside the gene matches: 9. Germline lookup yields CDR1 SGHAT and CDR2 FQNNGV. The CDR3 sequence is 16 residues long. The DNA of the CDR3 is TGTGCCAGCAGCTTAGATCTGGAGGGGGCTGGACAGCCCCAGCATTTT. Translated: CASSLDLEGAGQPQHF.

Turning to this clone: The same CDR3 can be traced to other DNA sequences in this sample. The J gene is TRBJ1-1, the V gene TRBV6-1; no clear D gene. Between the trimmed V and J ends, which lost 6 bases and 2 bases, there was a span of 4 bases. This CDR3 spans 11 amino acids. The germline V gene has CDR1 MNHNS and CDR2 SASEGT. CDR3 residues: CASRLNTEAFF. The CDR3, as DNA: TGTGCCAGCAGGCTTAACACTGAAGCTTTCTTT.

The count of this clone is one. The rearrangement uses TRBV6-6 and TRBJ1-3; no clear D. Germline CDR1 MNHNY, CDR2 SVGAGI (reference sequence). CDR3 length: 16 residues. The V end lost 5 bases, the J end lost 0 bases, and 14 bases lay between the germline ends. CDR3 DNA sequence: TGTGCCAGCAGTCCACAGAACCCCAACTCTGGAAACACCATATATTTT. This gives the protein CASSPQNPNSGNTIYF.

The chain employs TRBV16 and TRBJ1-2; D not resolved. CDR1 and CDR2 (germline): KGHSY, FQNENV. The V and J ends lost 1 base and 6 bases respectively, with 9 bases between them. This CDR3 spans 13 amino acids. In nucleotides, the CDR3 is TGTGCCAGCAGCCAATTAGTCGCTCATGGCTACACCTTC. Amino acid sequence: CASSQLVAHGYTF.

The rearrangement uses TRBV6-1 and TRBJ1-1; a weak D match, TRBD1 (6 bases). V was trimmed by 7 bases and J by 0 bases, leaving 9 bases between them. The CDR3 has 13 residues. The germline V gene encodes CDR1 MNHNS and CDR2 SASEGT. In nucleotides, the CDR3 is TGTGCCAGCAAGGGGGGGATGAACACTGAAGCTTTCTTT. Its translation: CASKGGMNTEAFF.

This clone was seen once. This chain links TRBV6-6 with TRBJ2-7; TRBD1 matches at 10 bases. The length of the CDR3 is 15 residues. Germline V gene lookup returns CDR1 MNHNY and CDR2 SVGAGI (reference sequence). V shed 0 bases and J 7 bases; nucleotides not matched to a gene: 6. CDR3 residues: CASSYSRQGAMEQYF. The CDR3 bases are TGTGCCAGCAGTTACTCTAGACAGGGGGCCATGGAGCAGTACTTC.

This chain links TRBV20-1 with TRBJ2-7; D unclear. Trimming cost V 1 base and J 5 bases, with 6 bases left between them. The CDR3 length is 11 residues. The germline V gene encodes CDR1 DFQATT and CDR2 SNEGSKA (reference sequence). CDR3 protein: CSARARDEQYF. CDR3 sequence (DNA): TGCAGTGCTAGAGCGCGAGACGAGCAGTACTTC.

The rearrangement uses TRBV5-4 and TRBJ1-2; 7 bases line up with TRBD1. The CDR3 sequence is 14 residues long. Germline loops: CDR1 SGHNT, CDR2 YYREEE (reference sequence). With 4 bases clipped from V and 4 bases from J, the junction kept 7 bases outside the gene matches. The CDR3 nucleotides read TGTGCCAGCAGCCGGTCGGACAGGAGCTATGGCTACACCTTC. As protein: CASSRSDRSYGYTF.

This sequence joins TRBV18 and TRBJ1-2; possibly TRBD1 for D (6 bases). Germline lookup yields CDR1 KGHSH and CDR2 LQKENI. This CDR3 is 18 amino acids long. Trimming removed 3 bases from V and 3 bases from J, with 23 bases in between. The CDR3 spells CASSPITGRGASDYGYTF. Written as DNA, the CDR3 is TGTGCCAGCTCACCTATCACAGGGAGGGGGGCCTCGGACTATGGCTACACCTTC.

This rearrangement joins TRBV2 to TRBJ2-7; 10 bases are a match to TRBD1. CDR1 is SNHLY, CDR2 FYNNEI, per germline. The ends lost 4 bases at V and 0 bases at J; junction bases unmatched: 3. This CDR3 has 15 amino acids. The CDR3: CASSGTGGSSYEQYF. In DNA, the CDR3 is TGTGCCAGCAGTGGGACAGGGGGTAGCTCCTACGAGCAGTACTTC.